One sample yielded the 9 T cell receptor beta chains listed below, sequenced in a study of blood T cell repertoires in COVID-19. Using immunoSEQ multiplex PCR, the repertoire was profiled, and TCRdb retains in-frame clones only, with some absent. Here the sample spans about 300,000 clones, roughly 86% being singletons. Material: peripheral blood. These receptors all stem from a woman aged 25 to 39 with COVID-19, enrolled during active disease.

CDR3 sequence reads: CASSITGGNTEAFF. The CDR3 DNA sequence: TGTGCCAGTAGTATCACAGGGGGGAACACTGAAGCTTTCTTT. The genes are TRBV19 and TRBJ1-1, with 8 bases aligning to TRBD1. This CDR3 contains 14 residues. CDR1 and CDR2 (germline): LNHDA, SQIVND (reference sequence). V lost 3 bases to trimming and J lost 1 base; unmatched junction nucleotides: 1.

The chain combines TRBV27 with TRBJ2-5; TRBD2 is a possible D gene (6 bases). V gave up 2 bases and J gave up 1 base, with 8 bases separating them. The CDR3 runs 14 residues. Germline V CDR1 and CDR2: MNHEY, SMNVEV (reference sequence). CDR3 nucleotides: TGTGCCAGCAGTTTAATGGGGGGCCAAGAGACCCAGTACTTC. Translating gives CASSLMGGQETQYF.

Comments on this clone: This sample includes further DNA sequences coding for the same CDR3. The chain employs TRBV29-1 and TRBJ2-5; TRBD1 is a possible D gene (5 bases). The CDR3 is made up of 14 amino acids. The V and J ends lost 0 bases and 2 bases respectively, with 10 bases between them. Per the germline V gene, CDR1 is SQVTM and CDR2 is ANQGSEA. CDR3 coding DNA: TGCAGCGTTGAAGACAGACAGTATCAAGAGACCCAGTACTTC. Its translation is CSVEDRQYQETQYF. Drawing the rest from reference TRBV29-1 and TRBJ2-5, the complete variable domain is SAVISQKPSRDICQRGTSLTIQCQVDSQVTMMFWYRQQPGQSLTLIATANQGSEATYESGFVIDKFPISRPNLTFSTLTVSNMSPEDSSIYLCSVEDRQYQETQYFGPGTRLLVL.

J is TRBJ2-3 and V is TRBV28, with 12 nucleotides matching TRBD2. V trimming: 0 bases; J trimming: 8 bases; junction bases outside the gene matches: 0. The CDR3 runs 14 residues. Germline-derived CDR1 and CDR2 are MDHEN and SYDVKM. This CDR3 reads CASSLWGLAGTQYF. The CDR3 bases are TGTGCCAGCAGTTTATGGGGACTAGCGGGTACGCAGTATTTT.

This clone was counted a single time. Different DNA sequences within this sample yield the same CDR3. V gene TRBV5-5 combines with J gene TRBJ2-7; 9 bases align to TRBD1. This CDR3 is 15 amino acids long. From germline, CDR1 is SGHKS and CDR2 YYEKEE (reference sequence). J lost 12 bases, V lost 2 bases, and 15 bases had no gene match. The CDR3 loop is CASSLPGQGRGQGYF. As DNA, the CDR3 is TGTGCCAGCAGCTTACCGGGACAGGGTCGGGGGCAGGGGTACTTC.

This chain connects TRBV2 to TRBJ1-5, with D maybe TRBD1 (5 bases). Trimming removed 6 bases at V and 5 bases at J, with 11 bases between. The germline V gene encodes CDR1 SNHLY and CDR2 FYNNEI. CDR3 length: 13 amino acids. CDR3 coding DNA: TGTGCCAGCAGGAAGGGGCGATATCAGCCCCAGCATTTT. It codes for CASRKGRYQPQHF.

The chain couples TRBV19 to TRBJ1-1; D not certain. V was shortened by 7 bases and J by 1 base, with 7 bases between the two germline ends. The CDR3 runs 12 residues. CDR1 and CDR2 from the germline V gene are LNHDA and SQIVND (reference sequence). This CDR3 is CASTYGNTEAFF. CDR3 nucleotide sequence: TGTGCCAGTACTTACGGGAACACTGAAGCTTTCTTT.

This clone has more than one count but fewer than ten. This chain connects TRBV24-1 to TRBJ1-5, with D maybe TRBD1 (5 bases). The CDR3 runs 13 residues. V was shortened by 10 bases and J by 1 base, with 10 bases between the two germline ends. Germline values: CDR1 KGHDR, CDR2 SFDVKD. The CDR3 spells CATAPGSNQPQHF. The CDR3 DNA follows: TGTGCCACTGCCCCAGGGAGCAATCAGCCCCAGCATTTT.

This clone has just one count. The chain uses TRBV27 and TRBJ2-3, with a possible D match to TRBD1 (6 bases). V lost 1 base to trimming and J lost 3 bases, with 11 bases between them. CDR1 and CDR2 (germline): MNHEY, SMNVEV (reference sequence). The CDR3 covers 15 residues. The CDR3 DNA reads as TGTGCCAGCAGTTTATTACAGGGAAAAACAGATACGCAGTATTTT. Translated, it gives CASSLLQGKTDTQYF.